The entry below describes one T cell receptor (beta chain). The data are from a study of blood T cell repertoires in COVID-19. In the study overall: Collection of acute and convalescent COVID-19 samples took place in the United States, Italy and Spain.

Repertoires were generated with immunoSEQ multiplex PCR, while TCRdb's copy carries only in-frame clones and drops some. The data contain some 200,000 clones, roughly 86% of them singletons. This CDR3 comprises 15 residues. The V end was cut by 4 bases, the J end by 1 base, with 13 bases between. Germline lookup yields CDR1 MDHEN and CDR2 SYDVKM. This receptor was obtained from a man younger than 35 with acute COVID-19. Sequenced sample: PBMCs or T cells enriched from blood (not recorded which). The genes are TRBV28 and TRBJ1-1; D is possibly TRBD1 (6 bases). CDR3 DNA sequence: TGTGCCAGCAGTTCTCCGCCGGGACAGAACACTGAAGCTTTCTTT. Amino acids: CASSSPPGQNTEAFF.